This TCR beta chain was observed in a study of human thymus T cells. Thymus tissue was removed during corrective cardiac surgery. The CDR3 contains 19 residues. CDR1 and CDR2 from the germline V gene are LNHDA and SQIVND (reference sequence). Germline trimming cut 0 bases from V and 5 bases from J; bases unmatched to any gene: 11. In the case of this clone: Its antigen is not identified.

Sequencing used immunoSEQ multiplex PCR; TCRdb keeps in-frame clones, though not all of them. The profile covers 120,000 or so clones, with over 85% appearing a single time and more than 0.02% taken by the ten largest. General study findings and limits: In unrelated individuals, thymic repertoires overlapped highly, according to related research.

The rearrangement uses TRBV19 and TRBJ2-3; 13 bases map to TRBD2. Sequenced input: thymus tissue. This receptor was taken from a boy younger than two with a congenital heart defect but otherwise immunologically healthy. The CDR3 reads CASSIDEVQRLAGGDTQYF. The CDR3 DNA is TGTGCCAGTAGTATAGATGAGGTGCAGAGACTAGCGGGGGGAGATACGCAGTATTTT. The full variable domain, with the rest looked up from reference TRBV19 and TRBJ2-3, is DGGITQSPKYLFRKEGQNVTLSCEQNLNHDAMYWYRQDPGQGLRLIYYSQIVNDFQKGDIAEGYSVSREKKESFPLTVTSAQKNPTAFYLCASSIDEVQRLAGGDTQYFGPGTRLTVL.